This T cell receptor (beta chain) was sequenced during a study of blood T cell repertoires in COVID-19. Whole-study context: Some COVID-19 samples were acute and others convalescent; all came from the United States, Italy and Spain. T cells, B-cell-depleted T cells, or PBMCs supplied cDNA or gDNA.

V dropped 2 bases and J dropped 5; count of bases not matched to a gene: 3. The CDR3 runs 14 residues. The germline gives CDR1 MDHEN, CDR2 SYDVKM. This clone was recorded only once. Original processing notes: The authors estimated nucleated cell counts from reference gene primer amplification. Clones were sequenced by immunoSEQ multiplex PCR, and TCRdb holds only the in-frame ones, with some missing. For V, J and clone size, that table is used; D and trimming come from the DNA. The table lists about 140,000 clones, 70% to 80% of them singletons. Sequenced: peripheral blood. This TCR was recovered from a woman aged 45-59 years with active or convalescent COVID-19. V gene TRBV28 combines with J gene TRBJ1-2; 9 bases align to TRBD1. The CDR3 loop is CASSLTGGAYGYTF. The DNA of the CDR3 is TGTGCCAGCAGTTTAACAGGGGGCGCGTATGGCTACACCTTC.